This is a list of T cell receptor beta chains from one sample in a study of T cells expressing NK-cell markers. TCRdb processed the 5' RACE reads again and assigns one entry to each CDR3 protein, with no DNA. The repertoire table contains a few hundred thousand distinct CDR3 sequences. Sequenced sample: blood T cells: a sorted CD56 or NKG2C T cell subset, CD4+ or CD8+ T cells, or bulk PBMC T cells (not recorded which). Receptors originate from a man younger than 30 in good health. Both conserved end residues are part of each CDR3.

TRBJ2-1	TRBV12-3/TRBV12-4	CASSLSVSSYNEQFF
TRBJ1-1	TRBV18	CASGTASTNTEAFF
TRBJ2-2	TRBV19	CASSQPPGTGFTGELFF
TRBJ2-3	TRBV12-3/TRBV12-4	CASRRDSFPTDTQYF
TRBJ2-1	TRBV21-1	CASFKVRGSGEQFF
TRBJ2-3	TRBV27	CASSVISGRRSDTQYF
TRBJ2-1	TRBV30	CAWSPTRTSGNNEQFF
TRBJ1-1	TRBV24-1	CATSDPGPHTEAFF
TRBJ1-4	TRBV7-8	CASSLRRIRPDNEKLFF
TRBJ1-1	TRBV5-1	CASSLSPVTEAFF
TRBJ2-7	TRBV29-1	CSVTRDSEQYF
TRBJ2-2	TRBV12-3/TRBV12-4	CATTRGAMTGELFF
TRBJ2-1	TRBV10-3	CAISNPLVNEQFF
TRBJ1-6	TRBV12-3/TRBV12-4	CASSHGANSPLHF
TRBJ2-3	TRBV7-9	CASTAGSDTQYF
TRBJ2-7	TRBV2	CASSEDRYNEQYF
TRBJ2-7	TRBV2	CASSVGTSVGEQYF
TRBJ2-1	TRBV5-1	CASSLETTSGRFRFSEQFF
TRBJ2-3	TRBV11-3	CASTGPQGGNTQYF
TRBJ2-2	TRBV14	CASTMPGGTGELFF
TRBJ1-5	TRBV2	CASSVDKVPREPQHF
TRBJ2-1	TRBV7-2	CASSTGLNGPGSSYNEQFF
TRBJ1-4	TRBV28	CASSFLVFKGAATNEKLFF
TRBJ2-1	TRBV6-1	CASSEERGATGNEQFF
TRBJ2-5	TRBV7-9	CASSSRGGHNRETQYF
TRBJ2-3	TRBV2	CASRLSGASTDTQYF
TRBJ2-1	TRBV5-1	CASSLVGAGGRNEQFF
TRBJ2-3	TRBV12-3/TRBV12-4	CASSFRTGGGDTQYF
TRBJ2-4	TRBV27	CASSLGTGWSSIQYF
TRBJ2-1	TRBV5-1	CASSLKEPPYNEQFF
TRBJ1-5	TRBV12-3/TRBV12-4	CASSSRGFSNQPQHF
TRBJ2-1	TRBV27	CASRYLPNSYNEQFF
TRBJ2-5	TRBV24-1	CATSEQQTGYPRETQYF
TRBJ1-1	TRBV5-5	CASSIRTGRLNTEAFF